This TCR beta chain was documented in a study of CD8 T cells in Susac syndrome. Regarding the study as a whole: TCR sequencing and HLA analysis covered a relatively small number of individuals.

Reverse transcription of roughly 0.5 to 1 ug RNA used random hexamers. Each CDR3 protein gets one entry after TCRdb re-called the immunoSEQ multiplex PCR reads with MiXCR. This table has over 95,000 distinct CDR3 sequences, 80% to 95% appearing once. V was clipped by 0 bases and J by 3 bases, with 4 bases between them. This CDR3 has 14 residues. Germline CDR1 is SGHNT and CDR2 is YYREEE (reference sequence). TCR beta from blood CD8+ and CD4+ T cells was sequenced. As controls, healthy donors matched for age and sex were used. Negative isolation was applied to CD8+ and CD4+ T cells, and FACS enrichment was applied to TEMRA cells. With regard to this clonotype: Its antigen is not known.

This receptor was identified in a human donor in good health. Sequenced sample: CD8+ T cells from PBMCs. The chain links TRBV5-4 to TRBJ1-6, with D unclear. In DNA form, the CDR3 reads TGTGCCAGCAGCTTGGACAACTATAATTCACCCCTCCACTTT. Translated, it gives CASSLDNYNSPLHF.